Below, one TCR beta chain is given with its context. Investigators excluded patients with uncontrolled infection, other autoimmune disease, pregnancy or lactation. This entry comes from a study of T cells in Graves' hyperthyroidism and ophthalmopathy. CDR1 and CDR2 from the germline V gene are SGHTA and FQGNSA. Trimming took 1 base from V and 6 from J, leaving 6 bases between them. The CDR3 extends over 13 amino acids. The investigators amplified TCR beta CDR3 regions from RNA transcripts. The HTBI primer set was used in a first-round RT-PCR of the TCR CDR3. TCRdb passed the multiplex PCR reads through MiXCR, listing each CDR3 protein once. This sample has approximately 400,000 distinct CDR3 sequences, with less than 20% found just once.

The sequencing input was blood. V usage is TRBV7-2 and J usage is TRBJ1-4, with D uncertain. The TCR sequence derives from a woman aged 18-30 years with Graves' hyperthyroidism that later progressed to Graves' ophthalmopathy. The CDR3, as DNA: TGTGCCAGCAGCTTAGAACTATATGAAAAACTGTTTTTT. It codes for CASSLELYEKLFF.